The rows below give T cell receptor beta chains drawn from one sample of a study of blood T cells in healthy people across ages. MiXCR, applied by TCRdb to the 5' RACE reads, yields one record per CDR3 protein. The sample lists some 710,000 distinct CDR3 sequences; around 45% were seen once. Sequenced material: blood. The receptors shown here come from a man older than 75 in good health. The CDR3 runs from the conserved cysteine through the conserved F or W. The D gene is left open where the match is weak. Clone size is given for some rows only: seen once, a few or many times, or a class if the clone is expanded.

V gene: TRBV29-1; clone size: .; D gene: .; CDR3 length: 13; J gene: TRBJ2-5; CDR3 DNA: TGCAGCGTCCATGCGGAGGGACTCGGGGGCCAGTACTTC; CDR3 protein: CSVHAEGLGGQYF
V gene: TRBV21-1; clone size: once; D gene: .; CDR3 length: 16; J gene: TRBJ2-3; CDR3 DNA: TGTGCCAGCAGCCAACGACCACCGGAGCTGGGAGATACGCAGGATTTT; CDR3 protein: CASSQRPPELGDTQDF
V gene: TRBV18; clone size: once; D gene: .; CDR3 length: 15; J gene: TRBJ2-3; CDR3 DNA: TGTGCCAGCTCACCCGACCAGCTTAACACAGATACGCAGTATTTT; CDR3 protein: CASSPDQLNTDTQYF
V gene: TRBV15; clone size: few; D gene: .; CDR3 length: 13; J gene: TRBJ1-1; CDR3 DNA: TGTGCCACCAGCAGGCTGACAGGTCGGGAAGCTTTCTTT; CDR3 protein: CATSRLTGREAFF
V gene: TRBV6-5; clone size: .; D gene: TRBD2; CDR3 length: 13; J gene: TRBJ2-3; CDR3 DNA: TGTGCCAGCGGGCGGGAGGCCACAGATACGCAGTATTTT; CDR3 protein: CASGREATDTQYF
V gene: TRBV29-1; clone size: .; D gene: .; CDR3 length: 14; J gene: TRBJ2-5; CDR3 DNA: TGCAGCACCGTAGAACAGGGCAACCAAGAGACCCAGTACTTC; CDR3 protein: CSTVEQGNQETQYF
V gene: TRBV7-2; clone size: few; D gene: TRBD1; CDR3 length: 15; J gene: TRBJ2-5; CDR3 DNA: TGTGCCAGCAGCTTGGATGGGACAGGGGGTAGAGAGCAGTACTTC; CDR3 protein: CASSLDGTGGREQYF
V gene: TRBV12-3/TRBV12-4; clone size: few; D gene: .; CDR3 length: 13; J gene: TRBJ1-1; CDR3 DNA: TGTGCCAGCAGTTTAGGCCAGGGAGCTGAAGCTTTCTTT; CDR3 protein: CASSLGQGAEAFF
V gene: TRBV7-3; clone size: .; D gene: TRBD2; CDR3 length: 17; J gene: TRBJ2-1; CDR3 DNA: TGTGCCAGCAGCTTCCTTAGCGGGAGGCCGGGGGCCGATGAGCAGTTCTTC; CDR3 protein: CASSFLSGRPGADEQFF
V gene: TRBV20-1; clone size: .; D gene: .; CDR3 length: 15; J gene: TRBJ2-5; CDR3 DNA: TGCAGTGCTAAGCCCCGGCGGGGGCCTTTAGAGACCCAGTACTTC; CDR3 protein: CSAKPRRGPLETQYF
V gene: TRBV9; clone size: few; D gene: .; CDR3 length: 14; J gene: TRBJ1-1; CDR3 DNA: TGTGCCAGCAGCCGTAAGGGAGGTAACACTGAAGCTTTCTTT; CDR3 protein: CASSRKGGNTEAFF
V gene: TRBV2; clone size: .; D gene: .; CDR3 length: 14; J gene: TRBJ2-7; CDR3 DNA: TGTGCCAGCAAAGACGACAGGATAGGAAACGAGCAGTACTTC; CDR3 protein: CASKDDRIGNEQYF
V gene: TRBV6-2/TRBV6-3; clone size: .; D gene: TRBD1; CDR3 length: 16; J gene: TRBJ1-2; CDR3 DNA: TGTGCCAGCAGTACCGACGGGACAGTTCTAACCTATGGCTACACCTTC; CDR3 protein: CASSTDGTVLTYGYTF
V gene: TRBV29-1; clone size: .; D gene: .; CDR3 length: 13; J gene: TRBJ2-7; CDR3 DNA: TGCAGCGCTACCCGACAGGCCCCCTACGAGCAGTACTTC; CDR3 protein: CSATRQAPYEQYF
V gene: TRBV10-3; clone size: .; D gene: TRBD1; CDR3 length: 15; J gene: TRBJ2-5; CDR3 DNA: TGTGCCATCAGCCCGGGGACAGGGAGTAGAGAGACCCAGTACTTC; CDR3 protein: CAISPGTGSRETQYF
V gene: TRBV20-1; clone size: .; D gene: TRBD1; CDR3 length: 13; J gene: TRBJ1-4; CDR3 DNA: TGCAGTGCTAGGGCAGGGGGCGATGAAAAACTGTTTTTT; CDR3 protein: CSARAGGDEKLFF
V gene: TRBV3-1; clone size: many; D gene: TRBD1; CDR3 length: 13; J gene: TRBJ2-1; CDR3 DNA: TGTGCCAGCAGACGACAGGGTCGGAATGAGCAGTTCTTC; CDR3 protein: CASRRQGRNEQFF
V gene: TRBV4-1; clone size: few; D gene: TRBD2; CDR3 length: 14; J gene: TRBJ2-5; CDR3 DNA: TGCGCCAGCCGCCCCGCCGGGACTAGCGGGACAAAGTACTTC; CDR3 protein: CASRPAGTSGTKYF
V gene: TRBV12-3/TRBV12-4; clone size: once; D gene: TRBD2; CDR3 length: 15; J gene: TRBJ2-7; CDR3 DNA: TGTGCCAGCAGCCAGAGCGGGAGCCAAGTCCACGAGCAGTACTTC; CDR3 protein: CASSQSGSQVHEQYF
V gene: TRBV7-6; clone size: .; D gene: .; CDR3 length: 19; J gene: TRBJ1-3; CDR3 DNA: TGTGCCAGCAGCTTAGCGTCCGGGGGGGGACAAGTGTCTGGAAACACCATATATTTT; CDR3 protein: CASSLASGGGQVSGNTIYF
V gene: TRBV6-2/TRBV6-3; clone size: .; D gene: TRBD1; CDR3 length: 14; J gene: TRBJ2-7; CDR3 DNA: TGTGCCAGCAGTTCACAGGGGCGATCCTACGAGCAGTACTTC; CDR3 protein: CASSSQGRSYEQYF
V gene: TRBV7-2; clone size: many; D gene: .; CDR3 length: 13; J gene: TRBJ2-3; CDR3 DNA: TGTGCCAGCAGCCCCCCTGAGACAGATACGCAGTATTTT; CDR3 protein: CASSPPETDTQYF
V gene: TRBV29-1; clone size: few; D gene: TRBD2; CDR3 length: 15; J gene: TRBJ2-7; CDR3 DNA: TGCAGCGTTGCGACTAGCGTCGGGGCGACCTACGAGCAGTACTTC; CDR3 protein: CSVATSVGATYEQYF
V gene: TRBV7-2; clone size: .; D gene: .; CDR3 length: 12; J gene: TRBJ2-1; CDR3 DNA: TGTGCCAGCAGCTTATGGGGTTTTGAGCAGTTCTTC; CDR3 protein: CASSLWGFEQFF
V gene: TRBV7-3; clone size: few; D gene: .; CDR3 length: 14; J gene: TRBJ2-3; CDR3 DNA: TGTGCCAGCAGCCTTAGACGAGTCACAGATACGCAGTATTTT; CDR3 protein: CASSLRRVTDTQYF
V gene: TRBV18; clone size: .; D gene: TRBD1; CDR3 length: 15; J gene: TRBJ1-2; CDR3 DNA: TGTGCCAGCTCACCGTCCCGGGACAGTGCCGGTGGCTACACCTTC; CDR3 protein: CASSPSRDSAGGYTF
V gene: TRBV20-1; clone size: few; D gene: TRBD1; CDR3 length: 17; J gene: TRBJ2-5; CDR3 DNA: TGCAGTGCTATCAAAGAACAGGGGTGGTTCCCCCAAGAGACCCAGTACTTC; CDR3 protein: CSAIKEQGWFPQETQYF
V gene: TRBV10-3; clone size: .; D gene: TRBD2; CDR3 length: 17; J gene: TRBJ2-2; CDR3 DNA: TGTGCCATCAGGGGAGGACTAGCGGGTTCGAACACCGGGGAGCTGTTTTTT; CDR3 protein: CAIRGGLAGSNTGELFF
V gene: TRBV7-9; clone size: .; D gene: .; CDR3 length: 17; J gene: TRBJ2-1; CDR3 DNA: TGTGCCAGCAGCTTAGGGTCCGGGTGGGGGACCTACAATGAGCAGTTCTTC; CDR3 protein: CASSLGSGWGTYNEQFF